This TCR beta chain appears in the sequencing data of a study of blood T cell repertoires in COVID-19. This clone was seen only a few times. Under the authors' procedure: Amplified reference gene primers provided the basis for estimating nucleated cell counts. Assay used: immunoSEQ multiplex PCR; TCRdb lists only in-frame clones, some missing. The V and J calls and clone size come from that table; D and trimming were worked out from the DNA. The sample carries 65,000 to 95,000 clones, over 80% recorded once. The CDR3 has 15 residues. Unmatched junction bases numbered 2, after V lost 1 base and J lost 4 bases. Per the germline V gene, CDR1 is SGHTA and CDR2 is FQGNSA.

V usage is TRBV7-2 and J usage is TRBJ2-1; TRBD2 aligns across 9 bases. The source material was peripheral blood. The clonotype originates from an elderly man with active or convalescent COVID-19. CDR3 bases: TGTGCCAGCAGCTTAGGCGGGGGGGGTTACAATGAGCAGTTCTTC. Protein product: CASSLGGGGYNEQFF.